This T cell receptor beta chain came from a study of OX40 agonist ivuxolimab in advanced cancers. Study-level background: Enrollees could have had prior anti-PD-1, anti-PD-L1 or anti-CTLA-4 therapy, which approximately 40% had received.

Regarding the study as a whole: Low clonal expansion, among the lowest seen, marked partial responders at 0.1-3.0 mg/kg.

The table came from immunoSEQ multiplex PCR; TCRdb's copy has only in-frame clones and leaves some out. Of 30,000 to 45,000 clones listed, around 90% are singletons. Worth noting for this clone: The antigen remains undetermined.

Patients had blood sampled at baseline and again on cycle 4 day 1 and cycle 7 day 1. The CDR3 totals 11 residues. The V end lost 2 bases, the J end lost 16 bases, and 12 bases lay between the germline ends. CDR1 MNHNY and CDR2 SVGAGI come from the germline V gene (reference sequence). This rearrangement joins TRBV6-6 to TRBJ1-5; D not resolved. The source of this sequence is an adult with an advanced solid tumor such as melanoma, head and neck, liver or kidney cancer. The sequencing here drew on CD4+ or CD8+ T cells sorted from blood, taken in a trial of the OX40 agonist ivuxolimab. For the CDR3, the DNA is TGTGCCAGCAGTTACGAGGGAATAGTACATTTT. This codes for CASSYEGIVHF.